What follows is one TCR beta chain and its context. Sequencing used immunoSEQ multiplex PCR; TCRdb keeps in-frame clones, though not all of them. The sample carries under 60,000 clones, about nine tenths recorded once. This record comes from a study of blood T cell repertoires in COVID-19. Germline CDR1 is SGDLS and CDR2 is YYNGEE. The CDR3 loop spans 15 amino acids. V was trimmed by 4 bases and J by 1 base, leaving 11 bases between them. Sequencing was carried out using peripheral blood. The V and J genes are TRBV9 and TRBJ2-2; perhaps TRBD2 as D (6 bases). This TCR derives from a human donor with acute or convalescent COVID-19. The donor label of this sample is uncertain. CDR3 nucleotide sequence: TGTGCCAGCAGCACGGGACTTGAGAACACCGGGGAGCTGTTTTTT. Amino acids: CASSTGLENTGELFF.